This TCR beta chain comes out of a study of blood T cell repertoires in COVID-19 (dated by TCRdb to 2018 to 2021). About the full investigation: Samples covering the acute and convalescent phases of COVID-19 were provided by collaborators in the United States, Italy and Spain. The dataset comprised deeply sampled blood TCRbeta repertoires from subjects exposed to, actively infected with, or recovered from COVID-19. The repertoires were released in a freely available public database meant as a resource for research on the immune response to SARS-CoV-2. Where HLA class I and class II types were available, the types were taken from metadata supplied by the sample provider, not from assay-based typing. The sample metadata nearly always contained a de-identified subject ID, COVID-19 status, age in years and sex. The prospective study material was composed of cDNA or gDNA derived from T cells, B-cell-depleted T cells, or PBMCs. The samples were drawn from the first 160 participants of the ongoing ImmuneRACE study and from over a thousand subjects provided by 6 global collaborators. What the study reported, not specific to this receptor: The amount of clinical and demographic metadata varied by source and participant and was provided uncurated.

This clone has only one observation. The antigen this receptor binds is unknown. No much larger clonotype is one base removed from it; base qualities were not supplied. The germline V gene sets CDR1 to MGHRA and CDR2 to YSYEKL. There are 17 amino acids in the CDR3, from cysteine to phenylalanine inclusive. Here the CDR3 DNA is all that survives: 51 bases in frame from base 1. V lost 0 bases and J lost 2 bases, and the count of bases not matched to a germline gene is 4. TCRbeta CDR3 regions were amplified from genomic DNA using the immunoSEQ Assay, a bias-controlled multiplex PCR. The paper's processing steps were these. Nucleated cell counts per sample were estimated from amplification of reference gene primers within the assay. To quantify the absolute abundance of each unique TCRbeta CDR3 rearrangement, sequence reads were collapsed and filtered. For each sample, productive Simpson clonality was calculated as the square root of Simpson's diversity index over productive rearrangements. TCRdb provides this immuneACCESS table in a form limited to in-frame rearrangements. Some clones are lacking; in checked studies, under half of them reflect an unresolved V gene, and why the rest are absent is not known. V, J and clone size reflect that table, while D and trimming were determined from the DNA. Here the sample has under 450,000 clones; roughly 87% occur a single time. The top ten constitute about 3% of the sample.

Enrolling through a virtual design, the prospective study's participants ranged in age from roughly 18 to 95 years and lived across about two dozen United States geographic areas. In the prospective study, participants were assigned to cohorts based on the clinical history participants reported in a screening survey and a study questionnaire. For ImmuneRACE Cohort 3, a participant was defined as recovered based on two consecutive negative NP/OP PCR tests, clearance by a healthcare professional, or resolution of symptoms. In the prospective study, whole blood, serum and a nasopharyngeal or oropharyngeal swab were collected from each participant by mobile phlebotomists. Prospective study participants could optionally give additional blood draws and questionnaires over a roughly two-month period. Prospective study blood samples were shipped either frozen or at room temperature before DNA extraction.

This sequence originates from a woman aged 25 to 45 who had recovered from COVID-19. This chain is built from TRBV4-1 and TRBJ2-6, with 7 bases aligning to TRBD2. The sequenced sample was PBMCs or T cells enriched from blood (not recorded which). CDR3 region: CASSQEGRGTGANVLTF. The sequenced DNA is TGCGCCAGCAGCCAAGAAGGGAGGGGCACTGGGGCCAACGTCCTGACTTTC.